Listed here are 12 T cell receptor beta chains from one sample, sequenced in a study of long-term antiretroviral therapy in people with HIV. Samples were assayed with immunoSEQ v3.0 at survey level. The assay was immunoSEQ multiplex PCR, and TCRdb's table has in-frame clones only and misses some. The data hold fewer than 25,000 clones, with around 90% observed a single time. The starting material was unsorted PBMCs, obtained 1.8 years before starting antiretroviral therapy. These receptors came from a man aged 45-65 years with HIV.

The V gene is TRBV5-1, the J gene TRBJ2-1; D perhaps matches TRBD2 (5 bases). The length of the CDR3 is 15 residues. Germline lookup yields CDR1 SGHRS and CDR2 YFSETQ. Between the trimmed V and J ends, which lost 0 bases and 8 bases, there was a span of 15 bases. The CDR3 reads CASSLVPGGIDEQFF. The CDR3 DNA follows: TGCGCCAGCAGCTTGGTTCCAGGAGGTATCGATGAGCAGTTCTTC.

J is TRBJ1-1 and V is TRBV7-9; D ambiguous. From germline, CDR1 is SEHNR and CDR2 FQNEAQ (reference sequence). Deletions cut 5 bases from V and 0 bases from J, with 10 bases between. This CDR3 is 14 amino acids long. The CDR3 DNA sequence: TGTGCCAGCAGCCGCAACCCGGTGAACACTGAAGCTTTCTTT. Translating gives CASSRNPVNTEAFF. Filled out from reference TRBV7-9 and TRBJ1-1, the complete variable domain reads DTGVSQNPRHKITKRGQNVTFRCDPISEHNRLYWYRQTLGQGPEFLTYFQNEAQLEKSRLLSDRFSAERPKGSFSTLEIQRTEQGDSAMYLCASSRNPVNTEAFFGQGTRLTVV.

The chain combines TRBV11-2 with TRBJ1-1; 8 nucleotides match TRBD1. Germline V gene sequence: CDR1 SGHAT, CDR2 FQNNGV. The CDR3 has 15 residues. The J segment lost 1 base and the V segment lost 5 bases, leaving 6 bases of the junction unmatched. CDR3 sequence: CASSNDRGGNTEAFF. The CDR3 DNA is TGTGCCAGCAGCAACGACAGGGGAGGGAACACTGAAGCTTTCTTT.

This chain links TRBV4-1 with TRBJ2-5; 14 nucleotides match TRBD2. Per germline, CDR1 MGHRA and CDR2 YSYEKL. V shed 4 bases and J 0 bases; nucleotides not matched to a gene: 10. The CDR3 has 19 amino acids. In nucleotides, the CDR3 is TGCGCCAGCAGCCCTTGGGTGGGACTAGCGGGGGAGTACCAAGAGACCCAGTACTTC. Translated, it gives CASSPWVGLAGEYQETQYF.

V usage is TRBV13 and J usage is TRBJ2-1; possibly TRBD1 for D (5 bases). V lost 5 bases, J lost 7 bases, and 12 bases lay in between. Germline V gene lookup returns CDR1 PRHDT and CDR2 FYEKMQ (reference sequence). The CDR3 loop spans 13 amino acids. The CDR3 loop reads CASSPTDRNEQFF. The CDR3 coding sequence is TGTGCCAGCAGCCCGACCGACAGAAATGAGCAGTTCTTC.

The V gene is TRBV5-1, the J gene TRBJ2-2; D possibly corresponds to TRBD2 (6 bases). Trimming removed 1 base at V and 4 bases at J, with 14 bases between. The CDR3 length is 16 residues. Per germline, CDR1 SGHRS and CDR2 YFSETQ. Here the CDR3 reads CASSLLAAGPTGELFF. CDR3 nucleotides: TGCGCCAGCAGCTTGTTGGCAGCGGGTCCCACCGGGGAGCTGTTTTTT.

The chain has TRBV5-1 and TRBJ2-7; 14 bases match TRBD2. The V segment lost 1 base and the J segment 3 bases; nucleotides outside the gene matches: 6. The CDR3 contains 17 residues. Germline assignment: CDR1 SGHRS and CDR2 YFSETQ. The CDR3 nucleotides read TGCGCCAGCAGCTTGACGACTAGCGGGAGGGGTGGCTACGAGCAGTACTTC. Translating it yields CASSLTTSGRGGYEQYF.

This clone has a handful of counts. V usage is TRBV7-9 and J usage is TRBJ2-7; perhaps TRBD2 as D (7 bases). This CDR3 is 13 amino acids long. From germline, CDR1 is SEHNR and CDR2 FQNEAQ (reference sequence). V was trimmed by 3 bases and J by 4 bases, leaving 10 bases between them. CDR3 sequence: CASSFGGLYEQYF. In DNA form, the CDR3 reads TGTGCCAGCAGCTTCGGGGGGCTTTACGAGCAGTACTTC.

The V call is TRBV6-1, the J call TRBJ1-1; D gene ambiguous. CDR3 length equals 12 residues. Germline V gives CDR1 MNHNS, CDR2 SASEGT. V was cut by 5 bases and J by 5 bases, with 9 bases left in between. CDR3: CASSSRGTEAFF. The CDR3 DNA reads TGTGCCAGCAGTTCCCGGGGAACTGAAGCTTTCTTT.

The V and J genes are TRBV2 and TRBJ2-2; D is unclear. CDR1 is SNHLY and CDR2 is FYNNEI in the germline V gene. V was clipped by 4 bases and J by 2 bases, with 17 bases between them. The CDR3 covers 17 residues. For the CDR3, the DNA is TGTGCCAGCAGTGTCGTTGATAGGGCCCCCAACACCGGGGAGCTGTTTTTT. This translates into CASSVVDRAPNTGELFF.

This clone was seen once. The V call is TRBV19, the J call TRBJ2-3; D remains unclear. V lost 2 bases to trimming and J lost 4 bases, with 13 bases between them. Germline-derived CDR1 and CDR2 are LNHDA and SQIVND (reference sequence). The CDR3 sequence is 15 residues long. Here the CDR3 reads CASSISLGRSDTQYF. CDR3 nucleotides: TGTGCCAGTAGTATATCCCTTGGTCGATCAGATACGCAGTATTTT.

This rearrangement joins TRBV27 to TRBJ2-1; no clear D. Trimming cost V 7 bases and J 2 bases, with 6 bases left between them. This CDR3 comprises 12 residues. Germline lookup yields CDR1 MNHEY and CDR2 SMNVEV (reference sequence). CDR3 region: CASIAPYNEQFF. The CDR3 nucleotides read TGTGCCAGCATAGCACCCTACAATGAGCAGTTCTTC.